This is a list of T cell receptor beta chains from one sample in a study of blood T cell repertoires in COVID-19. Profiling relied on immunoSEQ multiplex PCR, and the TCRdb table lists in-frame clones only, not all of them. This table holds about 160,000 clones, 85% found once. Sequenced sample: peripheral blood. The receptors derive from a human donor with acute or convalescent COVID-19. The donor label of this sample is uncertain. Each CDR3 is given with its conserved first and last residue. The D gene is left open where the match is weak. Rows may omit the clone size; those that give it use once, few, many or a size class.

J gene: TRBJ2-1; clone size: .; V gene: TRBV30; D gene: TRBD2; CDR3 DNA: TGTGCCTGGAGTGTTAGCGGGGGGGCCCGGATCCATGAGCAGTTCTTC; CDR3 protein: CAWSVSGGARIHEQFF
J gene: TRBJ1-5; clone size: .; V gene: TRBV25-1; D gene: .; CDR3 DNA: TGTGCCAGCAGTGACAGGGGTAGCAATCAGCCCCAGCATTTT; CDR3 protein: CASSDRGSNQPQHF
J gene: TRBJ1-1; clone size: .; V gene: TRBV30; D gene: TRBD1; CDR3 DNA: TGTGCCTGCCATTTCAAACCAGGGGGGCGTCCTGAAGCTTTCTTT; CDR3 protein: CACHFKPGGRPEAFF
J gene: TRBJ2-3; clone size: .; V gene: TRBV4-2; D gene: TRBD2; CDR3 DNA: TGTGCCAGCAGCCAAGATTCTAGCGGGGGGGGAGATACGCAGTATTTT; CDR3 protein: CASSQDSSGGGDTQYF
J gene: TRBJ1-1; clone size: .; V gene: TRBV19; D gene: .; CDR3 DNA: TGTGCCAGTAGTAACGCTCCTCAGGGTTGGGGCACTGAAGCTTTCTTT; CDR3 protein: CASSNAPQGWGTEAFF
J gene: TRBJ2-7; clone size: .; V gene: TRBV11-3; D gene: TRBD1; CDR3 DNA: TGTGCCAGCAGCTTAGCTCACAGGGGCTACGAGCAGTACTTC; CDR3 protein: CASSLAHRGYEQYF
J gene: TRBJ1-2; clone size: .; V gene: TRBV29-1; D gene: TRBD1; CDR3 DNA: TGCAGCGTTGCCGAGGGGGCGGGCTATGGCTACACCTTC; CDR3 protein: CSVAEGAGYGYTF
J gene: TRBJ2-5; clone size: .; V gene: TRBV18; D gene: .; CDR3 DNA: TGTGCCAGCTCACCGGCGGGGACAGAGACCCAGTACTTC; CDR3 protein: CASSPAGTETQYF
J gene: TRBJ1-3; clone size: .; V gene: TRBV18; D gene: .; CDR3 DNA: TGTGCCAGCTCACCTCTAGACAGCAGGGGAAACACCATATATTTT; CDR3 protein: CASSPLDSRGNTIYF
J gene: TRBJ1-1; clone size: .; V gene: TRBV19; D gene: .; CDR3 DNA: TGTGCCAGTAGTATAGAAGTTGGGTGGACAGAAAAGAACACTGAAGCTTTCTTT; CDR3 protein: CASSIEVGWTEKNTEAFF
J gene: TRBJ1-5; clone size: .; V gene: TRBV2; D gene: .; CDR3 DNA: TGTGCCAGCAGGGGCAATGTCCCCGGAAACATCAATGGGTTGCCCCAGCATTTT; CDR3 protein: CASRGNVPGNINGLPQHF
J gene: TRBJ1-1; clone size: .; V gene: TRBV7-2; D gene: .; CDR3 DNA: TGTGCCAGCAGCTTAGTGGGGCCTATGAACACTGAAGCTTTCTTT; CDR3 protein: CASSLVGPMNTEAFF
J gene: TRBJ1-2; clone size: .; V gene: TRBV19; D gene: .; CDR3 DNA: TGTGCCAGTAGTATCTCAAGCCGCTATGGCTACACCTTC; CDR3 protein: CASSISSRYGYTF
J gene: TRBJ2-1; clone size: .; V gene: TRBV6-2/TRBV6-3; D gene: .; CDR3 DNA: TGTGCCAGCAGTTCACGCAGGGGGAGGTCCTACAATGAGCAGTTCTTC; CDR3 protein: CASSSRRGRSYNEQFF
J gene: TRBJ1-3; clone size: .; V gene: TRBV7-9; D gene: .; CDR3 DNA: TGTGCCAGCACCAAACAGGGTTTGCCTGGAAACACCATATATTTT; CDR3 protein: CASTKQGLPGNTIYF
J gene: TRBJ2-3; clone size: .; V gene: TRBV6-5; D gene: TRBD2; CDR3 DNA: TGTGCCAGCAGAAAAAGCGGGGGGGCCGGAGATACGCAGTATTTT; CDR3 protein: CASRKSGGAGDTQYF
J gene: TRBJ1-2; clone size: .; V gene: TRBV7-2; D gene: TRBD1; CDR3 DNA: TGTGCCAGCAGCCTCCGTGGGGGAGGACAGGGGCTTCCAAACTATGGCTACACCTTC; CDR3 protein: CASSLRGGGQGLPNYGYTF
J gene: TRBJ1-6; clone size: .; V gene: TRBV20-1; D gene: TRBD1; CDR3 DNA: TGCAGTGCTAGTCCCGGGACAGGGGCGACGCTAAATTCACCCCTCCACTTT; CDR3 protein: CSASPGTGATLNSPLHF
J gene: TRBJ1-6; clone size: .; V gene: TRBV3-1/TRBV3-2; D gene: TRBD1; CDR3 DNA: TGTGCCAGCAGCCTCGGGACAGGCGCAAATTCACCCCTCCACTTT; CDR3 protein: CASSLGTGANSPLHF
J gene: TRBJ1-1; clone size: .; V gene: TRBV7-2; D gene: .; CDR3 DNA: TGTGCCAGCAGCTTAGGGGGCTTGAACACTGAAGCTTTCTTT; CDR3 protein: CASSLGGLNTEAFF
J gene: TRBJ1-3; clone size: .; V gene: TRBV5-1; D gene: TRBD1; CDR3 DNA: TGCGCCAGCAGCTTGAAGGGGGCCGAAGGAAACACCATATATTTT; CDR3 protein: CASSLKGAEGNTIYF
J gene: TRBJ2-1; clone size: .; V gene: TRBV11-2; D gene: TRBD1; CDR3 DNA: TGTGCCAGCAGCTTAGGGGTCCAGGACAGGTTCTACAATGAGCAGTTCTTC; CDR3 protein: CASSLGVQDRFYNEQFF
J gene: TRBJ1-5; clone size: .; V gene: TRBV19; D gene: TRBD1; CDR3 DNA: TGTGCCAGTAGTTTAGACAGGGGGAATCAGCCCCAGCATTTT; CDR3 protein: CASSLDRGNQPQHF
J gene: TRBJ2-1; clone size: .; V gene: TRBV5-6; D gene: .; CDR3 DNA: TGTGCCAGCAGCTTGATGCAGGGCAATGAGCAGTTCTTC; CDR3 protein: CASSLMQGNEQFF
J gene: TRBJ2-3; clone size: .; V gene: TRBV5-1; D gene: .; CDR3 DNA: TGCGCCAGCAGCTTGATCGGCGGGGAGGTTACAGATACGCAGTATTTT; CDR3 protein: CASSLIGGEVTDTQYF
J gene: TRBJ1-1; clone size: .; V gene: TRBV9; D gene: .; CDR3 DNA: TGTGCCAGCAGCGTAGGAAGGGGGAGGGAGAACACTGAAGCTTTCTTT; CDR3 protein: CASSVGRGRENTEAFF
J gene: TRBJ1-2; clone size: few; V gene: TRBV29-1; D gene: TRBD1; CDR3 DNA: TGCAGCGCAGATCCCGGGACAGGGGCTGCTAACTATGGCTACACCTTC; CDR3 protein: CSADPGTGAANYGYTF
J gene: TRBJ2-3; clone size: .; V gene: TRBV6-2/TRBV6-3; D gene: TRBD1; CDR3 DNA: TGTGCCAGCAGCTCCGACAGGGCCGCGACAGATACGCAGTATTTT; CDR3 protein: CASSSDRAATDTQYF
J gene: TRBJ2-1; clone size: .; V gene: TRBV14; D gene: .; CDR3 DNA: TGTGCCAGCAGCCAAGTACAGCCCGGCTACAATGAGCAGTTCTTC; CDR3 protein: CASSQVQPGYNEQFF
J gene: TRBJ1-1; clone size: .; V gene: TRBV9; D gene: .; CDR3 DNA: TGTGCCAGCAGCGCCCTATATGGCACTGAAGCTTTCTTT; CDR3 protein: CASSALYGTEAFF
J gene: TRBJ1-2; clone size: .; V gene: TRBV9; D gene: .; CDR3 DNA: TGTGCCAGCAGCGCAAGACAGGACCTTAACTATGGCTACACCTTC; CDR3 protein: CASSARQDLNYGYTF
J gene: TRBJ1-4; clone size: once; V gene: TRBV3-1/TRBV3-2; D gene: .; CDR3 DNA: TGTGCCAGCAGCCAAGGGACAGCAACTAATGAAAAACTGTTTTTT; CDR3 protein: CASSQGTATNEKLFF
J gene: TRBJ1-2; clone size: .; V gene: TRBV6-5; D gene: TRBD1; CDR3 DNA: TGTGCCAGCAGTCCATCCGGGACAGGCTATGGCTACACCTTC; CDR3 protein: CASSPSGTGYGYTF
J gene: TRBJ2-7; clone size: .; V gene: TRBV19; D gene: .; CDR3 DNA: TGTGCCAGTACAGACTACTCCTACGAGCAGTACTTC; CDR3 protein: CASTDYSYEQYF
J gene: TRBJ2-7; clone size: .; V gene: TRBV4-2; D gene: .; CDR3 DNA: TGTGCCAGCAGCTTCAGGTCCTACGAGCAGTACTTC; CDR3 protein: CASSFRSYEQYF
J gene: TRBJ1-4; clone size: .; V gene: TRBV4-3; D gene: .; CDR3 DNA: TGCGCCAGCAGACACGACAGTACTAATGAAAAACTGTTTTTT; CDR3 protein: CASRHDSTNEKLFF
J gene: TRBJ1-4; clone size: .; V gene: TRBV7-9; D gene: .; CDR3 DNA: TGTGCCAGCAGCTCCCGGACACTGAATGAAAAACTGTTTTTT; CDR3 protein: CASSSRTLNEKLFF
J gene: TRBJ2-3; clone size: .; V gene: TRBV5-4; D gene: TRBD1; CDR3 DNA: TGTGCCAGCAGCCCCCAGGGGGCGAGAGATACGCAGTATTTT; CDR3 protein: CASSPQGARDTQYF
J gene: TRBJ1-2; clone size: .; V gene: TRBV5-4; D gene: TRBD1; CDR3 DNA: TGTGCCAGCAGCTTGGGACAGGGGGCTAGCTATGGCTACACCTTC; CDR3 protein: CASSLGQGASYGYTF
J gene: TRBJ1-6; clone size: .; V gene: TRBV5-1; D gene: .; CDR3 DNA: TGCGCCAGCAGCTCGTCCCGGGGTCAAAATTCACCCCTCCACTTT; CDR3 protein: CASSSSRGQNSPLHF
J gene: TRBJ1-6; clone size: .; V gene: TRBV3-1/TRBV3-2; D gene: TRBD1; CDR3 DNA: TGTGCCAGCAGTCAGGACAGGACTAATTCACCCCTCCACTTT; CDR3 protein: CASSQDRTNSPLHF
J gene: TRBJ1-1; clone size: .; V gene: TRBV11-2; D gene: TRBD1; CDR3 DNA: TGTGCCAGCAGCCCTACGACAGGACAGGGGGCTTTCTTT; CDR3 protein: CASSPTTGQGAFF